This T cell receptor (beta chain) was obtained from a study of vaccination effects on CD4 cells after COVID-19. Produced via immunoSEQ multiplex PCR; TCRdb's table is partial and in-frame only. The data contain about 24,000 clones, roughly four fifths of them seen just once; the ten biggest clones take up around 5.3%. Germline CDR1 reads SGHKS; CDR2 reads YYEKEE (reference sequence). The trim removed 0 bases at V and 4 bases at J, leaving 11 bases unmatched. The CDR3 is 17 amino acids. To note about this clone: Its antigen is as yet unknown.

Sequencing was preceded by expansion of antigen-specific CD4+ T cells with viral peptide pools in the ViraFEST assay. Isolating CD4+ T cells followed approximately ten days of culture. Participants each got two BNT162b2 or mRNA-1273 vaccine doses. The chain combines TRBV5-5 with TRBJ2-5; 8 nucleotides line up with TRBD2. Material: CD4+ T cells from PBMCs cultured with SARS-CoV-2 spike peptides, obtained after COVID-19 vaccination. The source of this sequence is a human donor who received a COVID-19 vaccine. Some clones in this sample may be carry-over from other donors' samples. The CDR3 DNA is TGTGCCAGCAGCTTGGAAGGGGGACTAGTAATGCGAGAGACCCAGTACTTC. Protein sequence: CASSLEGGLVMRETQYF.